What follows are 12 T cell receptor beta chains derived from one specimen sequenced in a study of cytomegalovirus exposure and HLA in healthy donors. PCR amplification relied on 60 Vbeta primers (plus 13 Jbeta primers). Here immunoSEQ multiplex PCR was the method, and the copy in TCRdb shows in-frame clones only, minus some. The sample has about 160,000 clones, about 65% seen once. Source material: PBMCs. Receptor source: a man between 35 and 55 years old in good health and CMV-seropositive.

This clone was recorded only once. The chain couples TRBV12-5 to TRBJ2-7; 12 bases align to TRBD1. The CDR3 extends over 14 amino acids. Germline V gives CDR1 LGHNT, CDR2 FRNRAP. Trimming took 4 bases from V and 7 from J; bases not matched to a gene: 5. The CDR3 DNA follows: TGTGCTAGTGGTTCGGGACAGGGGGCTGGGGAGCAGTACTTC. It encodes CASGSGQGAGEQYF.

V and J are TRBV21-1 and TRBJ1-2; the table's D call, TRBD1, has no DNA check behind it. TRBV21-1 is given as a pseudogene. CDR3 size: 16 residues. Here the CDR3 reads CASSPDRQGFGYGYTF. Written as DNA, the CDR3 is TGTGCCAGCAGCCCAGACCGACAGGGGTTCGGATATGGCTACACCTTC.

J is TRBJ2-5 and V is TRBV14; no definite D call. Trimming shortened V by 4 bases and J by 5 bases, and 17 bases separated the two germline ends. Germline-derived CDR1 and CDR2 are SGHDN and FVKESK. The CDR3 spans 15 residues. The CDR3 here is CASSPLSGTQETQYF. CDR3 nucleotides: TGTGCCAGCAGCCCCCTCTCGGGTACCCAGGAGACCCAGTACTTC.

V usage is TRBV2 and J usage is TRBJ2-3, with a tentative D call TRBD2 (5 bases). V was clipped by 0 bases and J by 6 bases, with 13 bases between them. The CDR3 has 15 amino acids. The germline CDR1 and CDR2 sequences are SNHLY and FYNNEI. In nucleotides, the CDR3 is TGTGCCAGCAGTGAAGCAGTCCGGACTTCCGATACGCAGTATTTT. Residues: CASSEAVRTSDTQYF.

The V gene is TRBV5-1, the J gene TRBJ2-7; tentative D call: TRBD1 (6 bases). Germline V gene sequence: CDR1 SGHRS, CDR2 YFSETQ. The V and J ends lost 4 bases and 2 bases respectively, with 13 bases between them. The CDR3 length is 14 residues. CDR3 amino acids: CASSPRTETYEQYF. For the CDR3, the DNA is TGCGCCAGCAGCCCACGGACAGAAACCTACGAGCAGTACTTC.

The chain recombines TRBV18 with TRBJ2-3; the match to TRBD1 covers 9 bases. Germline V gives CDR1 KGHSH, CDR2 LQKENI. The CDR3 length is 14 residues. V dropped 3 bases and J dropped 3; count of bases not matched to a gene: 1. The chain's CDR3 is CASSPTGGTDTQYF. The CDR3 bases are TGTGCCAGCTCACCGACAGGGGGGACAGATACGCAGTATTTT.

The chain employs TRBV27 and TRBJ1-2, with 8 bases matching TRBD1. V trimming: 3 bases; J trimming: 7 bases; junction bases outside the gene matches: 7. Germline CDR1 and CDR2: MNHEY and SMNVEV (reference sequence). The CDR3 loop spans 14 amino acids. The CDR3 coding sequence is TGTGCCAGCAGTTTCGGCAGGGGGCGTGGTGGCTACACCTTC. Amino acid sequence: CASSFGRGRGGYTF.

The V call is TRBV10-3, the J call TRBJ2-3; tentatively, D is TRBD1 (6 bases). The CDR3 has 15 residues. Germline-derived CDR1 and CDR2 are ENHRY and SYGVKD. With 4 bases removed from V and 2 bases from J, the gap between germline ends came to 13 bases. The CDR3 region is CAISADRSSTDTQYF. CDR3 DNA: TGTGCCATCAGTGCTGACAGGTCATCCACAGATACGCAGTATTTT.

The V and J genes are TRBV6-1 and TRBJ1-1; the D is unclear. V lost 2 bases to trimming and J lost 4 bases, with 5 bases between them. Germline CDR1 and CDR2: MNHNS and SASEGT. The CDR3 spans 12 residues. The CDR3 region is CASSEFRTEAFF. The DNA for the CDR3 is TGTGCCAGCAGTGAATTTCGCACTGAAGCTTTCTTT.

V and J are TRBV7-9 and TRBJ2-1, with D perhaps matching TRBD1 (6 bases). V was pared by 1 base and J by 0 bases, with 7 bases between. This CDR3 region has 15 residues. Germline CDR1 is SEHNR and CDR2 is FQNEAQ (reference sequence). The CDR3 region has the DNA TGTGCCAGCAGCTTAGAAGGGGGCTCCTACAATGAGCAGTTCTTC. As protein: CASSLEGGSYNEQFF.

The chain combines TRBV19 with TRBJ2-6; TRBD1 might be the D (5 bases). The CDR3 loop spans 14 amino acids. V was clipped by 8 bases and J by 0 bases, with 8 bases between them. Germline V gene data show CDR1 as LNHDA and CDR2 as SQIVND (reference sequence). This chain's CDR3 is CASGTGSGANVLTF. The CDR3 bases are TGTGCCAGTGGTACAGGCTCTGGGGCCAACGTCCTGACTTTC. Full variable domain (remainder filled in from reference TRBV19 and TRBJ2-6): DGGITQSPKYLFRKEGQNVTLSCEQNLNHDAMYWYRQDPGQGLRLIYYSQIVNDFQKGDIAEGYSVSREKKESFPLTVTSAQKNPTAFYLCASGTGSGANVLTFGAGSRLTVL.

This clone showed up just once. The chain carries TRBV19 and TRBJ1-1, with 7 nucleotides matching TRBD1. The CDR3 is made up of 15 amino acids. Germline CDR1 reads LNHDA; CDR2 reads SQIVND (reference sequence). After removal of 2 bases from V and 4 bases from J, the junction contained 7 bases not matched to a gene. CDR3 in DNA: TGTGCCAGTAGTATAATAAGACAGGGCCCCACTGAAGCTTTCTTT. This gives the protein CASSIIRQGPTEAFF.